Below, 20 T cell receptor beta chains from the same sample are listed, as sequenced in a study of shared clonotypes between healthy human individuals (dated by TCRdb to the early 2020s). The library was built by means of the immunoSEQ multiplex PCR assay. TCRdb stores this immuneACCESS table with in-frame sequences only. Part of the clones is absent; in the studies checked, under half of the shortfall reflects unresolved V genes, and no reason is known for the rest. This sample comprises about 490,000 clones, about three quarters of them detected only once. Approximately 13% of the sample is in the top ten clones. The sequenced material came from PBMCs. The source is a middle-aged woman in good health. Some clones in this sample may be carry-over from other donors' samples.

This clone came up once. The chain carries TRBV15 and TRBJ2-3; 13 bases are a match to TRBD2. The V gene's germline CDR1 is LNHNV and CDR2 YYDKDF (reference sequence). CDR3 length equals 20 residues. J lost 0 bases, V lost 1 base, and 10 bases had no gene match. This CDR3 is CATSRAGLAGVGPSTDTQYF. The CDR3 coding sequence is TGTGCCACCAGCAGAGCCGGACTAGCGGGAGTGGGGCCTAGCACAGATACGCAGTATTTT.

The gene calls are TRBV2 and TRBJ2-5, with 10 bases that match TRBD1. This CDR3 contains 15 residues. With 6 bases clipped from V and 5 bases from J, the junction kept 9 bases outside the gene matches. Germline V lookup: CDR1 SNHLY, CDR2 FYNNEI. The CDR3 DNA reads TGTGCCAGCAGATCCCGGGACAGGGGAAGGGAGACCCAGTACTTC. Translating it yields CASRSRDRGRETQYF.

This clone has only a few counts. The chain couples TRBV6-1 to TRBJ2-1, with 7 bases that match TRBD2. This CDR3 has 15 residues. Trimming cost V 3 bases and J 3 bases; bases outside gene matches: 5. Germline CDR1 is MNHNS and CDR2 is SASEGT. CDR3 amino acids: CASSELAGDYNEQFF. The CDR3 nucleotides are TGTGCCAGCAGTGAGTTGGCGGGAGACTACAATGAGCAGTTCTTC.

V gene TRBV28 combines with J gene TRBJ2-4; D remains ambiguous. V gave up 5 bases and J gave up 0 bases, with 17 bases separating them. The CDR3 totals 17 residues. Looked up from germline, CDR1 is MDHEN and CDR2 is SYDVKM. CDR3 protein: CASSRDGRFLAKNIQYF. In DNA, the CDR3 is TGTGCCAGCAGTCGCGATGGACGGTTTTTAGCCAAAAACATTCAGTACTTC.

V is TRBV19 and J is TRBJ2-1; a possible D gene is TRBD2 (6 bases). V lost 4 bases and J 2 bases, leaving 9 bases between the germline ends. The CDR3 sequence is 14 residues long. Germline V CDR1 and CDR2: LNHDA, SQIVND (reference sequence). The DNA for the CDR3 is TGTGCCAGTAGTACCGGGACTGCCTACAATGAGCAGTTCTTC. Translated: CASSTGTAYNEQFF.

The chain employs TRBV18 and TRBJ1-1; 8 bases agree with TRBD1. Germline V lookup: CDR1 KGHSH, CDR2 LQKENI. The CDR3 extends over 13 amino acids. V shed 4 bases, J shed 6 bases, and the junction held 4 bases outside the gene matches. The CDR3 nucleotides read TGTGCCAGCTCACTGGACAGGGTATCTGAAGCTTTCTTT. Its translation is CASSLDRVSEAFF.

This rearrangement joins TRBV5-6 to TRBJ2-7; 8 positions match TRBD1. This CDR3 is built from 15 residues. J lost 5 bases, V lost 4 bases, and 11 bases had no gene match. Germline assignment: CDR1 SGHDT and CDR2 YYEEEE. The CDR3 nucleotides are TGTGCCAGCAGCAACCGGGACAGGAGGGTCCACGAGCAGTACTTC. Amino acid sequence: CASSNRDRRVHEQYF.

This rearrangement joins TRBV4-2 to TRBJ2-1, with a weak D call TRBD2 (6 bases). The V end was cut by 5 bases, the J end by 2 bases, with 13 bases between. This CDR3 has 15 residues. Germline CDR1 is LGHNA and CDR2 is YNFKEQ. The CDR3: CASSGVRGTYNEQFF. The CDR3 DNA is TGTGCCAGCAGCGGAGTGCGGGGTACCTACAATGAGCAGTTCTTC.

CDR3 in DNA: TGCGCCAGCAGCCCCAGGGTGGACTTTTACAATGAGCAGTTCTTC. Residues: CASSPRVDFYNEQFF. The chain combines TRBV5-1 with TRBJ2-1; TRBD1 or TRBD2 may be the D gene (5 bases each). V was trimmed by 4 bases and J by 4 bases, leaving 15 bases between them. Per germline, CDR1 SGHRS and CDR2 YFSETQ. The CDR3 is 15 residues long.

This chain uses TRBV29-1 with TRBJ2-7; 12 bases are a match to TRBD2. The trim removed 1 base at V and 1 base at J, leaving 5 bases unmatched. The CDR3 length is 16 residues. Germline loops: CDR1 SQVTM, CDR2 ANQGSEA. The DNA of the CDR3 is TGCAGCGTTGAAGGACTAGCGGGGGCATTTTCCTACGAGCAGTACTTC. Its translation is CSVEGLAGAFSYEQYF.

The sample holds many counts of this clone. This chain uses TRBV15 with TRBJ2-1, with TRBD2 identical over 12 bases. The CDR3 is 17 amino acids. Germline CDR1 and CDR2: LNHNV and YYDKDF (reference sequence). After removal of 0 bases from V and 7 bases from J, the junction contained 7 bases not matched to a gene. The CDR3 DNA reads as TGTGCCACCAGCAGAGAAGGTGAACTAGCGGGAGGAAATGAGCAGTTCTTC. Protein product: CATSREGELAGGNEQFF. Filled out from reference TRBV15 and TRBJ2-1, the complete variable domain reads DAMVIQNPRYQVTQFGKPVTLSCSQTLNHNVMYWYQQKSSQAPKLLFHYYDKDFNNEADTPDNFQSRRPNTSFCFLDIRSPGLGDTAMYLCATSREGELAGGNEQFFGPGTRLTVL.

The CDR3 here is CASSLGGPGANVLTF. In DNA form, the CDR3 reads TGTGCCAGCAGCTTGGGGGGGCCTGGGGCCAACGTCCTGACTTTC. The J gene is TRBJ2-6, the V gene TRBV11-3; a weak D match, TRBD2 (7 bases). V was clipped by 3 bases and J by 2 bases, with 8 bases between them. The germline gives CDR1 SGHNT, CDR2 YENEEA. The CDR3 totals 15 residues.

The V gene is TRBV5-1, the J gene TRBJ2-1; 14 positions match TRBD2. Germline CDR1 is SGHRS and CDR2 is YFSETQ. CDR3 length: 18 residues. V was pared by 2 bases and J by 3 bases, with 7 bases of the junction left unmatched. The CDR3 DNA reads TGCGCCAGCAGCTTAACCGGGACTAGCGGGGGTTTCTACAATGAGCAGTTCTTC. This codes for CASSLTGTSGGFYNEQFF.

Here the CDR3 DNA reads TGTGCCAGCAGCCAAAGTATAGGACGGACGAACACTGAAGCTTTCTTT. It specifies CASSQSIGRTNTEAFF. The V call is TRBV4-2, the J call TRBJ1-1; D is uncertain. This CDR3 has 16 amino acids. The germline CDR1 and CDR2 sequences are LGHNA and YNFKEQ. V was trimmed by 2 bases and J by 1 base, leaving 14 bases between them.

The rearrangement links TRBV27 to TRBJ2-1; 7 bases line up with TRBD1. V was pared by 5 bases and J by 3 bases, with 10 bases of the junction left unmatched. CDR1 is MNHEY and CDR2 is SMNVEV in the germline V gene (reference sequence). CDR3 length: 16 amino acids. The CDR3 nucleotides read TGTGCCAGCAGTAGCTGGGACAGAGGATTCTACAATGAGCAGTTCTTC. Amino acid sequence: CASSSWDRGFYNEQFF.

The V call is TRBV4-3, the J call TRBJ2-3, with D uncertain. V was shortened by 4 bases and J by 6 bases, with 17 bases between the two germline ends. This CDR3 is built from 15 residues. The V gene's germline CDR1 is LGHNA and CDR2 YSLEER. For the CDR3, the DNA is TGCGCCAGCAGCCCCCTTACCCCTCTCACCGATACGCAGTATTTT. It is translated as CASSPLTPLTDTQYF.

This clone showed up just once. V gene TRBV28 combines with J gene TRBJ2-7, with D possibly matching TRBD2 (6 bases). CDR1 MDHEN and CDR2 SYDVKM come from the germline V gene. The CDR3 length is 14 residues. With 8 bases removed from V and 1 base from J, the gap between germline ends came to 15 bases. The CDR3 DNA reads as TGTGCCAGCGGCTTCCGGGCGGGGTCCTACGAGCAGTACTTC. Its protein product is CASGFRAGSYEQYF.

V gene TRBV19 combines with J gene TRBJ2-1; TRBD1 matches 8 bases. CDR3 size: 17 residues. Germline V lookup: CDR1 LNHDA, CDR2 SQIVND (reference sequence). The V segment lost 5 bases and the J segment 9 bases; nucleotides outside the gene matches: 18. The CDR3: CASSLSQTGDKFPEQFF. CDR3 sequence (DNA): TGTGCCAGTAGTTTAAGCCAGACAGGGGATAAATTTCCTGAGCAGTTCTTC.

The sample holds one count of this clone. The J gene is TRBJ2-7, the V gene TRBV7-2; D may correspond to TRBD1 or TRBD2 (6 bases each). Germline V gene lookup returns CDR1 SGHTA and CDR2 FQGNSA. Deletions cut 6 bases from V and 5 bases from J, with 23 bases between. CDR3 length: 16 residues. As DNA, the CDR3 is TGTGCCAGCAGTCCGAGGGGGGTGGGAGGAATCCACGAGCAGTACTTC. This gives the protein CASSPRGVGGIHEQYF. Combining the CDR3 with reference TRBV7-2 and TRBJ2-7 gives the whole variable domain GAGVSQSPSNKVTEKGKDVELRCDPISGHTALYWYRQSLGQGLEFLIYFQGNSAPDKSGLPSDRFSAERTGGSVSTLTIQRTQQEDSAVYLCASSPRGVGGIHEQYFGPGTRLTVT.

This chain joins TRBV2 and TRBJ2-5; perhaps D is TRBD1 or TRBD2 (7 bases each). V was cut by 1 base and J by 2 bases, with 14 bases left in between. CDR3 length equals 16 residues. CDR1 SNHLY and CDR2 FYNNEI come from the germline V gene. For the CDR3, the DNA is TGTGCCAGCAGTGAAGTAGGCAGGGGGGGTCAAGAGACCCAGTACTTC. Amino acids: CASSEVGRGGQETQYF.